This section outlines one T cell receptor (beta chain) sequence together with its context. The data belong to a study of blood T cell repertoires in COVID-19. The overall study: PBMCs, B-cell-depleted T cells, or T cells were the source of the cDNA or gDNA that made up the material.

Assay: immunoSEQ multiplex PCR; the TCRdb copy retains only in-frame clones and omits some. The table includes approximately 200,000 clones, 80% to 90% detected once. V lost 4 bases and J lost 4; bases outside the gene matches: 9. CDR3 length equals 15 residues. CDR1 and CDR2 from the germline V gene are MNHEY and SVGEGT. The sample consisted of PBMCs or T cells enriched from blood (not recorded which). This sequence was found in a man aged 35 to 55 who had recovered from COVID-19. This sequence joins TRBV6-2 or TRBV6-3 and TRBJ2-5; TRBD1 matches 7 bases. Here the CDR3 reads CASSSISSGGETQYF. In DNA form, the CDR3 reads TGTGCCAGCAGTTCGATATCATCAGGGGGAGAGACCCAGTACTTC.